The next 5 T cell receptor beta chains were all read from a single sample in a study of cytomegalovirus exposure and HLA in healthy donors. Primers: 60 Vbeta forward and 13 Jbeta reverse. The protocol was immunoSEQ multiplex PCR, while the TCRdb copy is restricted to in-frame clones and leaves out a portion. The profile covers 150,000 to 200,000 clones, with over 70% appearing a single time and 13% to 15% taken by the ten largest. The specimen was PBMCs. The receptors originated from a woman between 40 and 55 years old in good health and CMV-seronegative.

This clone was observed a handful of times. The rearrangement uses TRBV29-1 and TRBJ2-2; a weak D match, TRBD1 (6 bases). V was shortened by 8 bases and J by 4 bases, with 14 bases between the two germline ends. Germline assignment: CDR1 SQVTM and CDR2 ANQGSEA. The CDR3 extends over 13 amino acids. The CDR3 region has the DNA TGCAGCATAAGGGGGTCCGGCACCGGGGAGCTGTTTTTT. Its protein product is CSIRGSGTGELFF.

The V gene is TRBV7-2, the J gene TRBJ2-5; 14 bases agree with TRBD2. Trimming removed 5 bases from V and 1 base from J; junction bases left unmatched: 6. Germline values: CDR1 SGHTA, CDR2 FQGNSA. The CDR3 runs to 17 residues. The CDR3 region has the DNA TGTGCCAGCAGCCCGGGACTAGCGGGGGACAGCCAAGAGACCCAGTACTTC. Its translation: CASSPGLAGDSQETQYF.

This clone was picked up a small number of times. The chain couples TRBV18 to TRBJ1-2; no clear D gene. This CDR3 is 13 amino acids long. The V end lost 2 bases, the J end lost 1 base, and 5 bases lay between the germline ends. Germline values: CDR1 KGHSH, CDR2 LQKENI. CDR3 region: CASSPGSNYGYTF. The CDR3 region has the DNA TGTGCCAGCTCACCAGGCAGTAACTATGGCTACACCTTC.

V gene TRBV6-5 combines with J gene TRBJ1-2; D gene unclear. This CDR3 is built from 12 residues. The ends were cut back, 8 bases at V and 8 bases at J, with 15 bases in the middle. Per the germline V gene, CDR1 is MNHEY and CDR2 is SVGAGI. CDR3 in DNA: TGTGCCAGCTTCACGGCGGGATTCGGCTACACCTTC. It is translated as CASFTAGFGYTF.

V gene TRBV18 combines with J gene TRBJ1-1, with a weak D call TRBD1 (5 bases). CDR1 KGHSH and CDR2 LQKENI come from the germline V gene. V shed 2 bases and J shed 7 bases, with 20 bases lying between them. This CDR3 region has 16 residues. The CDR3 spells CASSPERPGLGVEAFF. CDR3 bases: TGTGCCAGCTCACCAGAAAGACCGGGACTCGGGGTTGAAGCTTTCTTT.